This T cell receptor (beta chain) was documented in a study of regulatory T cells in long-lasting Graves disease (dated by TCRdb to the early 2020s). About the investigation overall: Newly diagnosed Graves' disease patients had taken antithyroid drugs for less than 3 months. Peripheral blood TCR sequencing and RNA sequencing compared persistent Graves' disease patients with newly diagnosed Graves' disease patients. A total of about 35 samples underwent TCR sequencing, from about 13 patients with persistent Graves' disease and about 20 patients with newly diagnosed Graves' disease. The study took place in China and was registered as a clinical trial. The study at large found these results: Only the TCR beta chain was sequenced and analyzed. Because the primary lesion, thyroid tissue, could not be accessed, the study looked at peripheral blood alone. The authors acknowledged the small sample size as a limitation that may reduce accuracy. More public clonotypes were shared among persistent patients (under 3,000) than among newly diagnosed patients (roughly 1,000). TRBV28, TRBJ1-2 and TRBJ2-5 were preferentially used in persistent disease, while TRBV20-1 and TRBJ2-1 were favored in newly diagnosed disease. Compared with newly diagnosed patients, patients with persistent Graves' disease had lower TCR Shannon entropy and fewer highly expanded clones, which suggests clonal expansion.

On this clonotype itself: This receptor's antigen is unknown. It has no much larger one-base neighbor in the sample; base qualities were not kept.

The library was made by multiplex PCR. Data came from an Illumina HiSeq 4000. iRepertoire HTBI primers and Arm-PCR amplification of CDR3 regions were used to construct TCR beta libraries. Before sequencing, the PCR products went through gel purification. As for the authors' bioinformatics: Gene usage analysis of CDR3 amino acid clonotypes relied on the roughly 60 TRBV and 13 to 15 TRBJ segments identified across samples. COPE and FqMerger were used to merge filtered high-quality paired reads into contigs. Contigs were aligned with BLAST to IMGT TRBV, TRBD and TRBJ reference genes, and CDR3 was defined per IMGT. Highly expanded clones were defined as clonotypes with a frequency above 0.1%. Repertoire diversity was measured by Shannon entropy, and V-J evenness by the Gini coefficient. A clonotype was considered public if more than one individual shared it. TCRdb trimmed the raw reads at Q25, called clones with MiXCR and kept productive beta chains. Every entry covers one CDR3 protein and lists the most common genes and DNA from its rows. The authors' filters were not applied to this entry. A total of 400,000 to 550,000 distinct CDR3 sequences appear in this sample, around 17% of them only once. About 10% of the sample is taken by the ten largest.

The sample's time point, from its label and the paper: newly diagnosed GD, antithyroid drugs for less than 3 months. For both TCR sequencing and RNA sequencing, RNA was extracted from PBMCs using TRIzol. The diagnosis of Graves' disease followed American Thyroid Association guidelines. The patients came from an endocrinology department in Xi'an, China. Each patient gave about 8.1 milliliters of peripheral blood, collected in an EDTA anticoagulant tube. Ficoll Paque Plus density gradient separation was used to isolate PBMCs, and no additional T cell sorting was done. RNA quality was checked with an Agilent 2100 Bioanalyzer and agarose gel, and concentration with a NanoDrop 2000. As encoded in the germline V gene, CDR1 is SGHDT while CDR2 is YYEEEE. The CDR3 spans 15 residues, from the cysteine through the phenylalanine. Only the CDR3 DNA is retained, 45 bases long and in frame from the first base. Deletion took 2 bases off V and 0 bases off J, with a span of 9 bases between the germline ends.

This same sample was also part of a study on T cells in Graves' hyperthyroidism and ophthalmopathy. Reported in the second study: A patient counted as having stable Graves' hyperthyroidism if no progression to ophthalmopathy occurred over 18 months of follow-up. Hyperthyroidism patients were aged 18 to 65 years and newly diagnosed, with disease duration of less than 2 months. Any patient with an uncontrolled infection, another autoimmune disease, pregnancy or lactation was excluded. Clinical symptoms, serum thyroxine and TRAb, thyroid ultrasound, and orbital computed tomography formed the basis for the diagnoses. For the first round of RT-PCR on the TCR CDR3, the HTBI primer set was used together with the Qiagen OneStep RT-PCR kit. Blood samples also contained most of the expanded thyroid clonotypes (frequency above 0.001), which suggests that blood repertoires may reflect thyroid immune responses. Ophthalmopathy was separated from stable hyperthyroidism by a 13 V-J signature model, with over 85% sensitivity and around 81% specificity obtained in cross-validation and 80%/75% obtained in testing. During validation, the model predicted progression to ophthalmopathy a median of around 7 months ahead of onset, with 60% to 71% sensitivity and less than 85% specificity. To identify TCR V-J signatures that set the groups apart, the researchers used a discovery cohort of 100 patients, made up of 43 with Graves' ophthalmopathy and approximately 57 with stable Graves' hyperthyroidism. Whether ophthalmopathy could be predicted prospectively was tested in an independent validation cohort made up of roughly 19 hyperthyroidism patients plus 17 patients who later progressed to ophthalmopathy. The roughly 90 discovery patients were divided at random into training and test sets in a 7:3 ratio. The study also compared thyroid tissue and blood T-cell repertoires from several Graves' hyperthyroidism patients. Following sampling, methimazole starting at 30 mg daily was given to hyperthyroidism patients, and high-dose intravenous methylprednisolone was given to ophthalmopathy patients. The libraries were constructed in a second round of multiplex PCR and then size-selected and purified. The libraries were sequenced on an Illumina HiSeq2000 using paired-end 100 bp reads. Raw data were processed with SOAPnuke, discarding reads with adapters, uncalled bases, mean Phred below 15, or no exact constant-primer or identifier match. COPE v1.2.5 was used to merge high-quality paired reads, and clonotypes were defined as unique nucleotide sequences. MiTCR v1.1 was used to align clonotypes to the IMGT TRBV, TRBD and TRBJ reference segments. The analysis included only V-J combinations with a frequency above 0.0001, which together covered 99% to 99.2% of the repertoires. A TCS score was defined as the ratio between F50 (clonal expansion) and ExV (chaos), using BLOSUM62-based TCRdist between CDR3 peptides within each V-J. Welch's t-statistics and random forest reduced several hundred V-J features to 13, which were used in a naive Bayes classifier (R e1071). No statistical method was used to fix the sample size in advance, and group allocation was not hidden from the investigators. The paper describes TCR Vbeta CDR3 sequencing of 120 to 150 peripheral blood samples, made up of some 42 ophthalmopathy patients, more than 70 hyperthyroidism patients and 17 progressor patients.

The specimen was peripheral blood mononuclear cells (PBMCs), collected at new diagnosis, from a patient treated with antithyroid drugs. This clonotype originated in a woman under 40 with Graves disease. Donor details come from another sample of the same person, matched by shared clones. The sequence joins TRBV5-6 to TRBJ1-3; the D gene is unclear. CDR3 reads: CASSFLEHSGNTIYF. The nucleotide sequence reads as follows: TGTGCCAGCAGCTTCCTCGAACACTCTGGAAACACCATATATTTT.